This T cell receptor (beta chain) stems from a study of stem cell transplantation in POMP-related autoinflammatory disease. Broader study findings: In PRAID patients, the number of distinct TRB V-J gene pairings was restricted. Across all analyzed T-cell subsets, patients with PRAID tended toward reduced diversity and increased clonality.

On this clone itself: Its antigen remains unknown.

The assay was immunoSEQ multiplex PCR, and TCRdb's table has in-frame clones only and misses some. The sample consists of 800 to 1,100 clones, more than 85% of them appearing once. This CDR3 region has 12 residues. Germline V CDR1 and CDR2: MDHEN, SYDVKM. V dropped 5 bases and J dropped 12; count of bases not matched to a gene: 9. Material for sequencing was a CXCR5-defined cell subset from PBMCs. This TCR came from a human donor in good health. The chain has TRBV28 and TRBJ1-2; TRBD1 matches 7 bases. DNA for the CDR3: TGTGCCAGCAGTCCTCGACAGGGTCGGAACACCTTC. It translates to CASSPRQGRNTF.